Listed here are 3 T cell receptor beta chains from one sample, sequenced in a study of Graves' ophthalmopathy and Graves' hyperthyroidism. Transcripts of RNA were the source for amplifying TCR beta CDR3 regions. First-round RT-PCR employed HTBI primers, with a second-round multiplex PCR after it. Via MiXCR, TCRdb re-called the multiplex PCR reads, giving one row per CDR3 protein. Here the sample spans around 340,000 distinct CDR3 sequences, roughly 15% being singletons. Material: peripheral blood. These TCRs come from an adult man with Graves' ophthalmopathy.

This clonotype was observed many times. The rearrangement uses TRBV20-1 and TRBJ2-7, with D perhaps TRBD2 (6 bases). CDR3 length equals 13 residues. Per the germline V gene, CDR1 is DFQATT and CDR2 is SNEGSKA (reference sequence). The ends were cut back, 7 bases at V and 5 bases at J, with 18 bases in the middle. The CDR3 region has the DNA TGCAGTGGCGGGGCAGGAGGTTTCAACGAGCAGTACTTC. It yields the protein CSGGAGGFNEQYF.

This clonotype was picked up many times. This chain joins TRBV13 and TRBJ2-5; 7 bases fit TRBD1. Germline loops: CDR1 PRHDT, CDR2 FYEKMQ (reference sequence). CDR3 length: 14 amino acids. The ends lost 4 bases at V and 5 bases at J; junction bases unmatched: 7. The CDR3 DNA reads as TGTGCCAGCAGCTCTGACAGGGAATGGGAGACCCAGTACTTC. This sequence encodes CASSSDREWETQYF.

As to this clonotype: At one of its ends the junction is not consistent with the germline gene, which may arise from a read error. This chain joins TRBV25-1 and TRBJ2-5; maybe TRBD2 (5 bases). The CDR3 extends over 16 amino acids. CDR1 is MGHDK, CDR2 SYGVNS, per germline. CDR3 in amino acids: CASSESFQASRGSQYF. CDR3 nucleotide sequence: TGTGCCAGCAGTGAAAGTTTTCAGGCTAGCCGTGGGTCCCAATACTTC.